The 3 T cell receptor beta chains below all came from one sample that was sequenced in a study of blood T cells in healthy people across ages. Primers used in a second PCR of about 7 to 12 cycles were a sample-barcoded 5' primer and a J-beta primer mix. Using its own MiXCR run on the 5' RACE reads, TCRdb lists one record per CDR3 protein. The sample carries some 930,000 distinct CDR3 sequences, about 28% recorded once. These data also formed part of another study, on T cells of mothers and their children.

The sequenced sample was blood. The receptor set was obtained from a woman between 35 and 50 years old in good health.

This clonotype occurred a few times. A read error may be the cause here, since a much bigger clone is one base away. The rearrangement uses TRBV21-1 and TRBJ2-1; the table's D call, TRBD1, was not checked against the DNA. TRBV21-1 is labeled a pseudogene. The CDR3 is 13 residues long. The CDR3 loop reads CTSMRTGSNEQFF. CDR3 nucleotide sequence: TGTACCAGCATGAGGACAGGGTCGAATGAGCAGTTCTTC.

This clonotype showed up many times. This rearrangement joins TRBV6-1 to TRBJ1-2, with D perhaps TRBD1 (5 bases). The ends were cut back, 4 bases at V and 7 bases at J, with 19 bases in the middle. The V gene's germline CDR1 is MNHNS and CDR2 SASEGT. CDR3 length equals 15 residues. The CDR3 is CASSGSPDGAGGYTF. In DNA, the CDR3 is TGTGCCAGCAGTGGAAGCCCAGATGGGGCAGGTGGCTACACCTTC.

This clonotype has only a few counts. This chain links TRBV6-6 with TRBJ1-1, with D unclear. Germline assignment: CDR1 MNHNY and CDR2 SVGAGI (reference sequence). The CDR3 has 15 amino acids. Trimming stripped 2 bases from V and 0 bases from J, with 10 bases between. For the CDR3, the DNA is TGTGCCAGCAGTTACAAATTCGAGATGAACACTGAAGCTTTCTTT. It encodes CASSYKFEMNTEAFF.